The rows below give T cell receptor beta chains drawn from one sample of a study of cytomegalovirus exposure and HLA in healthy donors. Only in-frame clones appear in the TCRdb table, and some are missing; sequencing was by immunoSEQ multiplex PCR. The sample holds almost 95,000 clones, just under 70% seen once. What was sequenced was PBMCs. The receptors originated from a man aged 45-65 years in good health and CMV-seronegative. The CDR3 runs from the conserved cysteine through the conserved F or W. Fields, in order: J gene, D gene, clone size, V gene, CDR3 DNA, CDR3 protein. A D gene is named only where the DNA matches it firmly. Not all rows give a size; the values are once, few, many and, for expanded clones, a class.

j_call: TRBJ1-4; d_call: NA; clone_size: NA; v_call: TRBV27; cdr3_nt: TGTGCCAGCAGGGGGCCAGGGAGGGAAAAACTGTTTTTT; cdr3_aa: CASRGPGREKLFF
j_call: TRBJ2-7; d_call: NA; clone_size: few; v_call: TRBV2; cdr3_nt: TGTGCCAGCAGTGTGAGGCAGGGCTACGAGCAGTACTTC; cdr3_aa: CASSVRQGYEQYF
j_call: TRBJ2-3; d_call: NA; clone_size: NA; v_call: TRBV9; cdr3_nt: TGTGCCAGCAGCGCACAGGTAGCTACAGATACGCAGTATTTT; cdr3_aa: CASSAQVATDTQYF
j_call: TRBJ2-3; d_call: NA; clone_size: NA; v_call: TRBV7-9; cdr3_nt: TGTGCCAGCAGCTTATCGCTACTCGCGGAGACAGATACTCAGTATTTT; cdr3_aa: CASSLSLLAETDTQYF
j_call: TRBJ1-3; d_call: TRBD1; clone_size: NA; v_call: TRBV10-3; cdr3_nt: TGTGCCATCAGGCGCCCCCCACAGGGGAAGGTCCCAGCCATATATTTT; cdr3_aa: CAIRRPPQGKVPAIYF
j_call: TRBJ2-3; d_call: TRBD2; clone_size: NA; v_call: TRBV5-4; cdr3_nt: TGTGCCAGCAGCCGGACTAGCGGGGGTACTAGCACAGATACGCAGTATTTT; cdr3_aa: CASSRTSGGTSTDTQYF
j_call: TRBJ1-6; d_call: NA; clone_size: NA; v_call: TRBV5-5; cdr3_nt: TGTGCCAGCAGCCCTAGGGGGGAGGGCTCCTATAATTCACCCCTCCACTTT; cdr3_aa: CASSPRGEGSYNSPLHF
j_call: TRBJ1-3; d_call: TRBD1; clone_size: few; v_call: TRBV5-6; cdr3_nt: TGTGCCAGCAGCCCCCGGGACAGGCCCAACACCATATATTTT; cdr3_aa: CASSPRDRPNTIYF
j_call: TRBJ2-7; d_call: TRBD1; clone_size: once; v_call: TRBV11-1; cdr3_nt: TGTGCCAGCAGCCAAGGACAGGGGATCGTCCGCGAGCAGTACTTC; cdr3_aa: CASSQGQGIVREQYF
j_call: TRBJ2-7; d_call: NA; clone_size: NA; v_call: TRBV5-1; cdr3_nt: TGCGCCAGCAGCTTGGGACAGAATCCCTACGAGCAGTACTTC; cdr3_aa: CASSLGQNPYEQYF
j_call: TRBJ2-1; d_call: TRBD2; clone_size: NA; v_call: TRBV7-9; cdr3_nt: TGTGCCAGCAGCAGTACTAGCGGGGGGTCCCTTGAGCAGTTCTTC; cdr3_aa: CASSSTSGGSLEQFF
j_call: TRBJ1-5; d_call: NA; clone_size: NA; v_call: TRBV2; cdr3_nt: TGTGCCAGCAACACAGGGTCGGAGCCCCAGCATTTT; cdr3_aa: CASNTGSEPQHF
j_call: TRBJ1-4; d_call: NA; clone_size: few; v_call: TRBV18; cdr3_nt: TGTGCCAGCTCACTTTACAGTTCTAATGAAAAACTGTTTTTT; cdr3_aa: CASSLYSSNEKLFF
j_call: TRBJ2-5; d_call: TRBD2; clone_size: NA; v_call: TRBV5-1; cdr3_nt: TGCGCCAGCAGTCCGGGACTAGCGGGACAACAAGAGACCCAGTACTTC; cdr3_aa: CASSPGLAGQQETQYF
j_call: TRBJ1-2; d_call: TRBD1; clone_size: NA; v_call: TRBV5-4; cdr3_nt: TGTGCCAGCAGCTCGCCCGCAGGGGGCGCCCTCTATGGCTACACCTTC; cdr3_aa: CASSSPAGGALYGYTF